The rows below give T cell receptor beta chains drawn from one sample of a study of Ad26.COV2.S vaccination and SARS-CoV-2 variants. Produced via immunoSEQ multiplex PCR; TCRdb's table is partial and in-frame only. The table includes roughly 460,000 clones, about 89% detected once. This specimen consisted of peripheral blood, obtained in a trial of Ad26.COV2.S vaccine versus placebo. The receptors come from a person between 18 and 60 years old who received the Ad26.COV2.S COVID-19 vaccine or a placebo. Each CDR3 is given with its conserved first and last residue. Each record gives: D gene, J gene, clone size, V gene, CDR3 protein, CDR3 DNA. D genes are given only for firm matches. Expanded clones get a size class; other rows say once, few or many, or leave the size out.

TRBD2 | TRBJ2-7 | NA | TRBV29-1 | CSVPGVGGGSYEQYF | TGCAGCGTCCCGGGTGTCGGGGGGGGCTCCTACGAGCAGTACTTC
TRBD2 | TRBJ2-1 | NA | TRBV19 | CASSIRGRGASTDNEQFF | TGTGCCAGTAGTATCCGAGGGCGGGGGGCTTCCACGGACAATGAGCAGTTCTTC
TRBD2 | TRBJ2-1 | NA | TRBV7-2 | CASSTRTSGGVNEQFF | TGTGCCAGCAGCACCAGGACTAGCGGGGGGGTCAATGAGCAGTTCTTC
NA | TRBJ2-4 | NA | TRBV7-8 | CASSRYGRAKNIQYF | TGTGCCAGCAGCCGGTACGGGCGAGCCAAAAACATTCAGTACTTC
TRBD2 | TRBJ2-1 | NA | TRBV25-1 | CASRLAGGNEQFF | TGTGCCAGCAGACTAGCGGGAGGCAATGAGCAGTTCTTC
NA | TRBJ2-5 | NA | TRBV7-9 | CASKSGGETQYF | TGTGCCAGCAAGAGTGGCGGAGAGACCCAGTACTTC
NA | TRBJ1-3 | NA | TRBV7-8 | CASSPTRSGNTIYF | TGTGCCAGCAGCCCGACCCGCTCTGGAAACACCATATATTTT
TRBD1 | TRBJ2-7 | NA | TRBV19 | CASSIPGQGSGEQYF | TGTGCCAGTAGTATACCCGGACAGGGTAGTGGCGAGCAGTACTTC
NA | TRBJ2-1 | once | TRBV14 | CASSPMAGLLANEQFF | TGTGCCAGCAGCCCTATGGCGGGACTTCTCGCCAATGAGCAGTTCTTC
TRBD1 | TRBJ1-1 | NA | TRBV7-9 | CASSSSGQGAGTEAFF | TGTGCCAGCAGCTCAAGTGGACAGGGGGCGGGAACTGAAGCTTTCTTT
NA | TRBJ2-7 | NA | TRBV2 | CASSDGRRGRVYEQYF | TGTGCCAGCAGTGATGGGAGGAGGGGGCGAGTCTACGAGCAGTACTTC
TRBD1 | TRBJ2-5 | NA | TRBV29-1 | CSVETGTGEETQYF | TGCAGCGTTGAAACCGGGACAGGAGAAGAGACCCAGTACTTC
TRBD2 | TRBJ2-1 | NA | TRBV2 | CAITDMRLAPQSSYNEQFF | TGTGCCATCACCGATATGAGACTAGCGCCCCAGAGCTCCTACAATGAGCAGTTCTTC
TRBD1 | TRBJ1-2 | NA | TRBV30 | CASRDRATSNYGYTF | TGTGCCAGCCGGGACAGGGCGACCTCTAACTATGGCTACACCTTC
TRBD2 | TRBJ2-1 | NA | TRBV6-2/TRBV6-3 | CASSLGGTSGKEQFF | TGTGCCAGCAGCCTCGGAGGGACTAGCGGGAAAGAGCAGTTCTTC
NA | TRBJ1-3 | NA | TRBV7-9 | CASSLVGSAGNTIYF | TGTGCCAGCAGCTTAGTGGGCAGTGCTGGAAACACCATATATTTT
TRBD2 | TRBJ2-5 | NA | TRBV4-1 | CASSQDFLAGGRLWESAQYF | TGCGCCAGCAGCCAAGATTTTTTAGCGGGAGGCAGACTATGGGAATCGGCCCAGTACTTC
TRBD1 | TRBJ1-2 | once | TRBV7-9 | CASSLDRGYGYTF | TGTGCCAGCAGCCTAGACAGGGGCTATGGCTACACCTTC
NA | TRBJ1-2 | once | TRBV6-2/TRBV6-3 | CASSYSNRDYYGYTF | TGTGCCAGCAGTTACTCGAACAGGGATTACTATGGCTACACCTTC
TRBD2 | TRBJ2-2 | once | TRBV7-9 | CASSPRRAGGAAGELFF | TGTGCCAGCAGCCCCCGACGGGCGGGGGGGGCCGCCGGGGAGCTGTTTTTT
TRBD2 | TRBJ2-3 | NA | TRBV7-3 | CASSPGGLAGGETQYF | TGTGCCAGCAGCCCGGGTGGGCTAGCGGGGGGTGAAACGCAGTATTTT
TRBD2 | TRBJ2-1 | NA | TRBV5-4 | CASSSRTSGPPSYNEQFF | TGTGCCAGCAGCTCCAGGACTAGCGGACCTCCCTCCTACAATGAGCAGTTCTTC
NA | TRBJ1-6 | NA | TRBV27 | CASSLVLRMSPLHF | TGTGCCAGCAGTTTAGTCCTCCGCATGTCACCCCTCCACTTT
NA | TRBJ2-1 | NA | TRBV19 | CASGVNGNEQFF | TGTGCCAGTGGAGTCAACGGGAATGAGCAGTTCTTC
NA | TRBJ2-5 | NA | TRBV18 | CASSPQSQGRETQYF | TGTGCCAGCTCACCGCAGTCTCAGGGGCGAGAGACCCAGTACTTC
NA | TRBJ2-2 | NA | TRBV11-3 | CASRTGNTGELFF | TGTGCCAGCAGGACAGGGAACACCGGGGAGCTGTTTTTT
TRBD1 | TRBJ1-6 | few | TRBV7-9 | CASSLTQGKGSPLHF | TGTGCCAGCAGCCTAACACAGGGGAAAGGCTCACCCCTCCACTTT